What follows are 19 T cell receptor beta chains derived from one specimen sequenced in a study of shared clonotypes between healthy human individuals. Method: immunoSEQ multiplex PCR; TCRdb's copy keeps in-frame clones and lacks some. The sample shows about 2.3 million clones, approximately 93% of them seen only once. The sequenced sample was naive CD4+ T cells from PBMCs. The subset was: CD45RA+ positively selected. The receptors derive from a man between 18 and 29 years old in good health. Some clones in this sample may be carry-over from other donors' samples.

The J gene is TRBJ2-2, the V gene TRBV25-1; 8 nucleotides agree with TRBD1. CDR1 is MGHDK and CDR2 is SYGVNS in the germline V gene. The CDR3 loop spans 13 amino acids. J lost 7 bases, V lost 8 bases, and 6 bases had no gene match. The CDR3 bases are TGTGCCAGCGCTAAGACAGGGGTCGGGGAGCTGTTTTTT. Protein product: CASAKTGVGELFF.

This clone appeared a single time. This sequence joins TRBV28 and TRBJ1-1, with D unclear. Trimming stripped 5 bases from V and 1 base from J, with 17 bases between. The germline gives CDR1 MDHEN, CDR2 SYDVKM. This CDR3 spans 16 amino acids. The CDR3 sequence: CASSTHKTFRNTEAFF. In nucleotides, the CDR3 is TGTGCCAGCAGTACCCACAAGACATTCCGGAACACTGAAGCTTTCTTT.

The rearrangement joins TRBV18 to TRBJ1-5; D unclear. Between the trimmed V and J ends, which lost 3 bases and 0 bases, there was a span of 6 bases. This CDR3 has 14 residues. Germline assignment: CDR1 KGHSH and CDR2 LQKENI. CDR3 residues: CASSPINSNQPQHF. CDR3 DNA sequence: TGTGCCAGCTCACCGATAAATAGCAATCAGCCCCAGCATTTT.

The CDR3 coding sequence is TGTGCCAGCAGGGCGACAGGGGCGGGCGGCGAAGAAGCTTTCTTT. It encodes CASRATGAGGEEAFF. The chain employs TRBV2 and TRBJ1-1, with 8 bases aligning to TRBD1. V trimming: 6 bases; J trimming: 8 bases; junction bases outside the gene matches: 14. This CDR3 spans 15 amino acids. Per germline, CDR1 SNHLY and CDR2 FYNNEI.

The chain employs TRBV28 and TRBJ2-4, with TRBD2 identical over 8 bases. The CDR3 consists of 15 residues. With V trimmed by 10 bases and J by 3 bases, 11 bases remained unmatched. The germline V gene encodes CDR1 MDHEN and CDR2 SYDVKM. The CDR3 bases are TGTGCCATCTCCGCGGGGGGCTCGGGCAAAAACATTCAGTACTTC. This sequence encodes CAISAGGSGKNIQYF.

This chain uses TRBV19 with TRBJ2-5; 13 nucleotides line up with TRBD2. Germline CDR1 LNHDA, CDR2 SQIVND (reference sequence). This CDR3 comprises 17 residues. After removal of 5 bases from V and 0 bases from J, the junction contained 6 bases not matched to a gene. CDR3 region: CASSPRTSGRHQETQYF. The DNA for the CDR3 is TGTGCCAGTAGTCCCCGGACTAGCGGGAGACACCAAGAGACCCAGTACTTC.

The chain recombines TRBV5-1 with TRBJ2-1; 12 nucleotides match TRBD2. The CDR3 runs 16 residues. Per germline, CDR1 SGHRS and CDR2 YFSETQ. J gave up 0 bases and V 4 bases, and 2 bases lay outside the gene matches. CDR3 loop: CASSGLAGSSYNEQFF. The CDR3 nucleotides read TGCGCCAGCAGCGGACTAGCGGGAAGCTCCTACAATGAGCAGTTCTTC.

Here the CDR3 DNA reads TGTGCCAGCAGTCGGACAGCCATTTATCAGCCCCAGCATTTT. Protein sequence: CASSRTAIYQPQHF. The rearrangement joins TRBV28 to TRBJ1-5; TRBD1 is a possible D gene (6 bases). CDR3 length equals 14 residues. Germline values: CDR1 MDHEN, CDR2 SYDVKM. V lost 5 bases and J lost 5, with 13 bases in between.

The chain links TRBV9 to TRBJ2-5, with D perhaps assigned TRBD1 or TRBD2 (5 bases each). This CDR3 comprises 19 residues. Germline V lookup: CDR1 SGDLS, CDR2 YYNGEE. V lost 0 bases and J lost 0, with 21 bases in between. The CDR3 loop is CASSVGGEGEGTYQETQYF. The CDR3 region has the DNA TGTGCCAGCAGCGTAGGGGGTGAAGGCGAGGGGACCTACCAAGAGACCCAGTACTTC.

The gene calls are TRBV9 and TRBJ2-2; 10 bases agree with TRBD2. The J segment lost 3 bases and the V segment lost 0 bases, leaving 5 bases of the junction unmatched. Germline CDR1 is SGDLS and CDR2 is YYNGEE. This CDR3 contains 17 residues. The CDR3 here is CASSVAGLAVHTGELFF. The CDR3 DNA follows: TGTGCCAGCAGCGTAGCTGGACTAGCGGTCCACACCGGGGAGCTGTTTTTT.

Of note for this clone: This sample includes further DNA sequences coding for the same CDR3. The rearrangement links TRBV9 to TRBJ1-1, with a tentative D call TRBD1 (6 bases). Trimming cost V 1 base and J 4 bases, with 8 bases left between them. CDR3 length: 13 amino acids. Germline CDR1 and CDR2: SGDLS and YYNGEE. The CDR3 reads CASSVRGGTEAFF. The CDR3 DNA follows: TGTGCCAGCAGCGTAAGAGGGGGCACTGAAGCTTTCTTT.

The chain recombines TRBV5-8 with TRBJ1-1, with D possibly being TRBD1 (6 bases). Trimming took off 3 bases at V and 2 bases at J, with 14 bases between the two ends. Germline CDR1 reads SGHTS; CDR2 reads YDEGEE. The CDR3 is 15 residues long. The CDR3 DNA sequence: TGTGCCAGCAGCTCTTATGGGGGGACAAACACTGAAGCTTTCTTT. Translation: CASSSYGGTNTEAFF. Complete variable domain (other parts from reference TRBV5-8 and TRBJ1-1): EAGVTQSPTHLIKTRGQQATLRCSPISGHTSVYWYQQALGLGLQFLLWYDEGEERNRGNFPPRFSGRQFPNYSSELNVNALELEDSALYLCASSSYGGTNTEAFFGQGTRLTVV.

J is TRBJ2-7 and V is TRBV5-1; weak D call: TRBD2 (5 bases). V was pared by 4 bases and J by 4 bases, with 15 bases between. The CDR3 contains 14 residues. CDR1 and CDR2 (germline): SGHRS, YFSETQ. CDR3 nucleotide sequence: TGCGCCAGCAGCCCCTCTCGTTCGGGGTACGAGCAGTACTTC. Translating gives CASSPSRSGYEQYF. The full variable domain, with the rest looked up from reference TRBV5-1 and TRBJ2-7, is KAGVTQTPRYLIKTRGQQVTLSCSPISGHRSVSWYQQTPGQGLQFLFEYFSETQRNKGNFPGRFSGRQFSNSRSEMNVSTLELGDSALYLCASSPSRSGYEQYFGPGTRLTVT.

CDR3 region: CASSEVSGRNYEQYF. The DNA of the CDR3 is TGTGCCAGCAGTGAAGTTAGCGGGAGGAACTACGAGCAGTACTTC. The chain couples TRBV6-1 to TRBJ2-7, with 10 bases matching TRBD2. Germline V CDR1 and CDR2: MNHNS, SASEGT. This CDR3 spans 15 amino acids. V shed 1 base and J 3 bases; nucleotides not matched to a gene: 3.

This chain links TRBV5-1 with TRBJ1-1; D is undetermined. The germline CDR1 and CDR2 sequences are SGHRS and YFSETQ. Trimming removed 6 bases at V and 2 bases at J, with 17 bases between. The CDR3 sequence is 15 residues long. CDR3: CASTYMVGRNTEAFF. In DNA form, the CDR3 reads TGCGCCAGCACTTACATGGTAGGACGAAACACTGAAGCTTTCTTT.

The gene calls are TRBV5-4 and TRBJ2-7; D remains unclear. CDR1 and CDR2 (germline): SGHNT, YYREEE (reference sequence). This CDR3 has 14 amino acids. V gave up 2 bases and J gave up 2 bases, with 11 bases separating them. The CDR3 loop reads CASSFPEPPYEQYF. The CDR3 DNA is TGTGCCAGCAGCTTTCCAGAACCTCCCTACGAGCAGTACTTC.

The rearrangement links TRBV11-2 to TRBJ2-5, with a tentative D call TRBD1 (6 bases). V dropped 1 base and J dropped 1 base, with 10 bases sitting between them. Germline loops: CDR1 SGHAT, CDR2 FQNNGV. CDR3 length equals 15 residues. The CDR3 bases are TGTGCCAGCAGCTTAGGTGGACAGATCCAAGAGACCCAGTACTTC. The encoded protein is CASSLGGQIQETQYF.

CDR3 amino acids: CASSSSPQGVVYEQYF. In DNA, the CDR3 is TGCGCCAGCAGCTCGTCCCCCCAGGGAGTAGTTTACGAGCAGTACTTC. The chain is built from TRBV5-1 and TRBJ2-7; D may match TRBD1 or TRBD2 (5 bases each). The ends were cut back, 3 bases at V and 4 bases at J, with 20 bases in the middle. CDR3 length: 16 residues. Germline lookup yields CDR1 SGHRS and CDR2 YFSETQ. Filled out from reference TRBV5-1 and TRBJ2-7, the complete variable domain reads KAGVTQTPRYLIKTRGQQVTLSCSPISGHRSVSWYQQTPGQGLQFLFEYFSETQRNKGNFPGRFSGRQFSNSRSEMNVSTLELGDSALYLCASSSSPQGVVYEQYFGPGTRLTVT.

Worth noting for this clone: Additional DNA sequences in this sample encode the identical CDR3. The rearrangement uses TRBV9 and TRBJ2-7, with TRBD2 identical over 8 bases. The CDR3 sequence is 15 residues long. With V trimmed by 0 bases and J by 4 bases, 6 bases remained unmatched. Germline V gene data show CDR1 as SGDLS and CDR2 as YYNGEE. The CDR3 bases are TGTGCCAGCAGCGTAGCAGCGGGAGTAGGTTACGAGCAGTACTTC. Translation gives CASSVAAGVGYEQYF.